Each of the 11 T cell receptor beta chains below was sequenced from the same sample in a study of cytomegalovirus exposure and HLA in healthy donors. The method was immunoSEQ multiplex PCR; TCRdb's version includes in-frame clones alone and lacks a portion of them. This sample has 150,000 to 200,000 clones, with roughly 95% found just once. The material sequenced was PBMCs. All receptors derive from a woman aged 18-29 years in good health and CMV-seronegative.

The chain uses TRBV27 and TRBJ1-2; D gene unclear. V gave up 5 bases and J gave up 5 bases, with 12 bases separating them. The CDR3 is made up of 13 amino acids. CDR1 and CDR2 from the germline V gene are MNHEY and SMNVEV (reference sequence). The CDR3 bases are TGTGCCAGCAGTGTCGGGTGGAAGTATGGCTACACCTTC. Translation gives CASSVGWKYGYTF.

The count of this clone is one. The rearrangement uses TRBV5-1 and TRBJ1-3; D is uncertain. CDR1 SGHRS and CDR2 YFSETQ come from the germline V gene. V lost 0 bases and J lost 6, with 10 bases in between. This CDR3 spans 14 amino acids. CDR3 sequence: CASSLAGGINTIYF. The CDR3 region has the DNA TGCGCCAGCAGCTTGGCTGGAGGGATAAACACCATATATTTT.

The chain recombines TRBV11-2 with TRBJ2-7; tentatively, D is TRBD1 (6 bases). Trimming took off 3 bases at V and 3 bases at J, with 12 bases between the two ends. In germline, CDR1 is SGHAT, CDR2 FQNNGV. There are 14 residues in the CDR3. The CDR3 nucleotides are TGTGCCAGCAGCTTCTCTTGGGACATCTACGAGCAGTACTTC. This sequence encodes CASSFSWDIYEQYF.

The V gene is TRBV27, the J gene TRBJ2-7; TRBD2 matches at 7 bases. This CDR3 comprises 15 residues. The ends lost 3 bases at V and 1 base at J; junction bases unmatched: 6. From germline, CDR1 is MNHEY and CDR2 SMNVEV (reference sequence). For the CDR3, the DNA is TGTGCCAGCAGTTTGGTCCAGCGGGGATCCTACGAGCAGTACTTC. Its protein is CASSLVQRGSYEQYF.

V is TRBV6-1 and J is TRBJ1-5, with TRBD1 identical over 8 bases. Germline V gives CDR1 MNHNS, CDR2 SASEGT. The junction had 2 bases not matched to a gene; V was cut back by 5 bases and J by 5 bases. CDR3 length: 13 amino acids. The CDR3 sequence is CASSQGAHQPQHF. The CDR3, as DNA: TGTGCCAGCAGTCAGGGGGCTCATCAGCCCCAGCATTTT.

The chain carries TRBV7-9 and TRBJ1-3; D not certain. Looked up from germline, CDR1 is SEHNR and CDR2 is FQNEAQ (reference sequence). Trimming cost V 3 bases and J 0 bases, with 12 bases left between them. The CDR3 runs 16 residues. The CDR3 loop reads CASSFGSGSSGNTIYF. CDR3 coding DNA: TGTGCCAGCAGCTTCGGCAGTGGGAGCTCTGGAAACACCATATATTTT.

This clone was recorded once. J is TRBJ1-5 and V is TRBV2; 7 bases align to TRBD1. Losses at the gene ends were 5 bases for V and 5 bases for J; bases not matched to a gene: 6. CDR3 length: 14 residues. Germline V CDR1 and CDR2: SNHLY, FYNNEI. In DNA, the CDR3 is TGTGCCAGCAGTCCAGACAGGGTAGATCAGCCCCAGCATTTT. Its protein product is CASSPDRVDQPQHF.

This chain connects TRBV19 to TRBJ1-1, with D possibly being TRBD1 (6 bases). V was pared by 3 bases and J by 5 bases, with 19 bases between. The germline V gene encodes CDR1 LNHDA and CDR2 SQIVND (reference sequence). The CDR3 totals 16 residues. The CDR3 here is CASSMGSRGWGTEAFF. The CDR3 nucleotides read TGTGCCAGTAGTATGGGATCCAGGGGCTGGGGGACTGAAGCTTTCTTT.

The chain couples TRBV9 to TRBJ2-7, with a tentative D call TRBD1 (6 bases). The CDR3 is 13 residues long. The ends were cut back, 1 base at V and 5 bases at J, with 10 bases in the middle. In germline, CDR1 is SGDLS, CDR2 YYNGEE. The CDR3 DNA follows: TGTGCCAGCAGCGTAAGACAGGACAACGAGCAGTACTTC. Translating it yields CASSVRQDNEQYF.

The rearrangement uses TRBV5-1 and TRBJ2-5, with D perhaps TRBD1 (5 bases). CDR1 is SGHRS, CDR2 YFSETQ, per germline. V gave up 4 bases and J gave up 5 bases, with 15 bases separating them. This CDR3 has 14 amino acids. The CDR3 nucleotides read TGCGCCAGCAGCACGCAGGTGCCAGGGGAGACCCAGTACTTC. It specifies CASSTQVPGETQYF.

The chain combines TRBV6-5 with TRBJ1-2; D is perhaps TRBD1 (6 bases). Looked up from germline, CDR1 is MNHEY and CDR2 is SVGAGI. The CDR3 is made up of 13 amino acids. V lost 6 bases and J 1 base, leaving 9 bases between the germline ends. The CDR3, as DNA: TGTGCCAGCAGCCTGGGACATAACTATGGCTACACCTTC. Protein: CASSLGHNYGYTF.